The present T cell receptor beta chain was sequenced within a study of OX40 agonist ivuxolimab in advanced cancers. The V gene lost 5 bases and the J gene lost 7 bases, with 12 bases spanning the gap. Looked up from germline, CDR1 is LNHDA and CDR2 is SQIVND (reference sequence). The CDR3 spans 14 residues. Assay used: immunoSEQ multiplex PCR; TCRdb lists only in-frame clones, some missing. The sample has tens of thousands of clones, about 86% seen once; the top ten hold roughly 13%. The source material was CD4+ or CD8+ T cells sorted from blood, sampled in a trial of the OX40 agonist ivuxolimab. The origin of this receptor is an adult with an advanced solid tumor such as melanoma, head and neck, liver or kidney cancer. The genes are TRBV19 and TRBJ1-6, with D possibly TRBD1 on 5 matching bases. The chain's CDR3 is CASSWGGENSPLHF. Written as DNA, the CDR3 is TGTGCCAGTAGTTGGGGGGGAGAGAATTCACCCCTCCACTTT.